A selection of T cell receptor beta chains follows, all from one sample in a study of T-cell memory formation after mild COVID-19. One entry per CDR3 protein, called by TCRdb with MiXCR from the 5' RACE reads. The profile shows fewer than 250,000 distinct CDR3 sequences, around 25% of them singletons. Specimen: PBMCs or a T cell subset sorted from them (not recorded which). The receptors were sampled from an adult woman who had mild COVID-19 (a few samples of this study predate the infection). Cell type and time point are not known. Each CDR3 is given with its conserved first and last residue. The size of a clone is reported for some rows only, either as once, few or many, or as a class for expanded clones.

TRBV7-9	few	CASSVRDYYGYTF
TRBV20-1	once	CSARVAGTDTQYF
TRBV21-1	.	CASSKKGGRLDEQYF
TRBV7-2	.	CASSSVAGVSQETQYF
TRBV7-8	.	CASSPTSGGYGYTF
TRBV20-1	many	CSPPSGQHNYGYTF
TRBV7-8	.	CASSSDSWELFF
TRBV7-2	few	CASSKSGRNEKLFF
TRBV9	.	CASSVGDPGTEAFF
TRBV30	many	CASRTSGNEQFF
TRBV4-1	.	CASSPQPGDSEHYEQYF
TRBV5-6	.	CASSSPDRGFYGYTF
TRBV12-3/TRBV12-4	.	CAVWSTGELFF
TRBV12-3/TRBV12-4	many	CASGQSHSTDTQYF
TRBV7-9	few	CASLQGSSYEQYF
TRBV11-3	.	CASSFGGSSYNEQFF
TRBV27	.	CASSPLAGGPSDTQYF
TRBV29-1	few	CSVVGDPLEAFF
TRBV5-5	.	CASSLLPDPNTGELFF
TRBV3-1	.	CASSQDLRGGGLRDTQYF
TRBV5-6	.	CASSSNRNQPQHF
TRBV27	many	CASSMPGLAGGGTGELFF
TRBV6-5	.	CASSYSVSGTGELFF
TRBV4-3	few	CASSQTVALDTQYF
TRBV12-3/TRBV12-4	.	CASSSGTGRADTQYF
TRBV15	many	CATSRDGYGELFF
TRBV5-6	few	CASSPGGNNSPLHF
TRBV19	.	CASSKDRTYEQYF
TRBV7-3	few	CASSLVGRYNEQFF
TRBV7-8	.	CASSSGAGASPDTQYF
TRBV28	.	CASSTRDPRAKNIQYF
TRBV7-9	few	CASSVTGTGDNEQYF
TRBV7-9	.	CASSLGWGPGETQYF
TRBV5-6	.	CASSLAARATNTGELFF
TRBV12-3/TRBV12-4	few	CASSVAFGASEQFF
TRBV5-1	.	CASSIRTSGEVEQFF
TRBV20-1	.	CSAAGWENTIYF
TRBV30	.	CAWTRGNYGYTF
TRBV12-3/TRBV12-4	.	CASSLEKIGNTEAFF
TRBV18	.	CASSPNWGNYGYTF
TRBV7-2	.	CASSLGGGYTEAFF
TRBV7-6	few	CASSLAWGISSGGASDEQFF
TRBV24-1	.	CATSDGRQEPYEQYF
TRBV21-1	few	CASTPLRNTIYF
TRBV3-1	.	CASSLGQGRNEQYF
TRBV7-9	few	CASSSGTSGKTDTQYF
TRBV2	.	CASRELAVSSYEQYF
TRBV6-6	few	CASSYSATSGGTDTQYF
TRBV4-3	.	CASSQDRQPDYGYTF
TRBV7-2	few	CASSPQTGDTQYF
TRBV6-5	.	CASSYKRGSVAFF
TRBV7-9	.	CASSPPGQGLYEQYF
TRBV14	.	CASSQLAAPADTQYF